The 14 T cell receptor beta chains below come from one sample, sequenced in a study of OX40 agonist ivuxolimab in advanced cancers. Generated by immunoSEQ multiplex PCR, the TCRdb table keeps only in-frame clones and is missing some. The data show 70,000 to 80,000 clones, approximately 90% seen once. The input for sequencing was CD4+ or CD8+ T cells sorted from blood, taken in a trial of the OX40 agonist ivuxolimab. These receptors were collected from an adult with an advanced solid tumor such as melanoma, head and neck, liver or kidney cancer.

This clone was seen a single time. This CDR3 reads CASSPGTGGNTIYF. As DNA, the CDR3 is TGTGCCAGCTCACCAGGGACCGGAGGAAACACCATATATTTT. V and J are TRBV18 and TRBJ1-3; tentative D call: TRBD1 (5 bases). CDR1 is KGHSH, CDR2 LQKENI, per germline. The CDR3 runs 14 residues. V lost 2 bases, J lost 4 bases, and 9 bases lay in between. Using reference TRBV18 and TRBJ1-3 for the parts outside the CDR3, the full variable domain is NAGVMQNPRHLVRRRGQEARLRCSPMKGHSHVYWYRQLPEEGLKFMVYLQKENIIDESGMPKERFSAEFPKEGPSILRIQQVVRGDSAAYFCASSPGTGGNTIYFGEGSWLTVV.

V is TRBV28 and J is TRBJ2-7; 7 bases line up with TRBD1. This CDR3 is 14 amino acids long. Trimming removed 7 bases from V and 0 bases from J; junction bases left unmatched: 6. Germline-derived CDR1 and CDR2 are MDHEN and SYDVKM. CDR3 protein: CASTSGTVSYEQYF. The CDR3 DNA reads TGTGCCAGCACCTCCGGGACAGTCTCCTACGAGCAGTACTTC.

The V and J genes are TRBV18 and TRBJ2-1; D ambiguous. This CDR3 spans 12 amino acids. V was trimmed by 6 bases and J by 8 bases, leaving 11 bases between them. Germline CDR1 and CDR2: KGHSH and LQKENI. The CDR3 bases are TGTGCCAGCTCCCTCAACCGAGATGAGCAGTTCTTC. It encodes CASSLNRDEQFF. Complete variable domain (other parts from reference TRBV18 and TRBJ2-1): NAGVMQNPRHLVRRRGQEARLRCSPMKGHSHVYWYRQLPEEGLKFMVYLQKENIIDESGMPKERFSAEFPKEGPSILRIQQVVRGDSAAYFCASSLNRDEQFFGPGTRLTVL.

This chain links TRBV6-6 with TRBJ1-1, with unresolved D. CDR1 and CDR2 from the germline V gene are MNHNY and SVGAGI (reference sequence). This CDR3 is built from 13 residues. Trimming stripped 2 bases from V and 5 bases from J, with 9 bases between. The CDR3 loop reads CASSYPAGTEAFF. The CDR3 DNA is TGTGCCAGCAGTTACCCCGCCGGGACTGAAGCTTTCTTT.

The J gene is TRBJ1-1, the V gene TRBV18; 10 bases agree with TRBD1. The germline V gene has CDR1 KGHSH and CDR2 LQKENI. The J segment lost 1 base and the V segment lost 3 bases, leaving 8 bases of the junction unmatched. This CDR3 region has 17 residues. The CDR3 DNA sequence: TGTGCCAGCTCACCGTTGCCGGGACAGGGGCAGAACACTGAAGCTTTCTTT. It codes for CASSPLPGQGQNTEAFF.

The chain recombines TRBV4-1 with TRBJ2-7, with unresolved D. This CDR3 contains 15 residues. The germline gives CDR1 MGHRA, CDR2 YSYEKL. V was pared by 2 bases and J by 2 bases, with 13 bases between. The chain's CDR3 is CASSQPGASAYEQYF. CDR3 in DNA: TGCGCCAGCAGCCAACCCGGCGCGTCGGCCTACGAGCAGTACTTC.

This clone was seen only once. One junction end does not reproduce the germline sequence, and a read error may be involved. The chain links TRBV7-7 to TRBJ2-7; 8 bases agree with TRBD1. This CDR3 region has 13 residues. CDR1 and CDR2 (germline): SSHAT, FNYEAQ (reference sequence). CDR3 loop: CASSPGTGYEQYF. DNA for the CDR3: TGTGCTAGCAGCCCCGGGACAGGCTACGAGCAGTACTTC. The full variable domain, its missing parts supplied by reference TRBV7-7 and TRBJ2-7, is GAGVSQSPRYKVTKRGQDVTLRCDPISSHATLYWYQQALGQGPEFLTYFNYEAQPDKSGLPSDRFSAERPEGSISTLTIQRTEQRDSAMYRCASSPGTGYEQYFGPGTRLTVT.

This rearrangement joins TRBV6-5 to TRBJ2-3, with 7 bases matching TRBD1. The CDR3 length is 13 residues. The trim removed 6 bases at V and 8 bases at J, leaving 8 bases unmatched. Germline loops: CDR1 MNHEY, CDR2 SVGAGI. The DNA of the CDR3 is TGTGCCAGCAGGGAACAGGGGAAGGCTACGCAGTATTTT. Amino acids: CASREQGKATQYF.

The chain couples TRBV6-4 to TRBJ2-2; D unclear. CDR3 length: 17 amino acids. Trimming removed 9 bases at V and 0 bases at J, with 20 bases between. Per the germline V gene, CDR1 is MRHNA and CDR2 is SNTAGT. The CDR3 loop reads CASIGEVLVANTGELFF. DNA for the CDR3: TGTGCCAGTATTGGAGAGGTTCTAGTGGCGAACACCGGGGAGCTGTTTTTT.

V and J are TRBV19 and TRBJ1-5; D is unclear. The CDR3 has 14 residues. Trimming shortened V by 5 bases and J by 5 bases, and 13 bases separated the two germline ends. CDR1 is LNHDA and CDR2 is SQIVND in the germline V gene (reference sequence). This chain's CDR3 is CASSRRLWDQPQHF. The CDR3 DNA follows: TGTGCCAGTAGTCGTCGCTTATGGGATCAGCCCCAGCATTTT.

J is TRBJ2-7 and V is TRBV10-3, with D possibly being TRBD1 or TRBD2 (5 bases each). The CDR3 has 15 amino acids. V gave up 3 bases and J gave up 4 bases, with 16 bases separating them. Germline V gene lookup returns CDR1 ENHRY and CDR2 SYGVKD. CDR3 bases: TGTGCCATCAGTGATCGGGACGCTACGGGGTACGAGCAGTACTTC. Translated: CAISDRDATGYEQYF.

The chain combines TRBV5-5 with TRBJ1-5, with a tentative D call TRBD1 (5 bases). The CDR3 consists of 15 residues. CDR1 SGHKS and CDR2 YYEKEE come from the germline V gene (reference sequence). V lost 0 bases and J lost 2, with 9 bases in between. The CDR3: CASSLGQGGNQPQHF. The DNA of the CDR3 is TGTGCCAGCAGCTTGGGGCAGGGAGGCAATCAGCCCCAGCATTTT.

The chain has TRBV21-1 and TRBJ1-6. TRBV21-1 is designated a pseudogene. There are 16 residues in the CDR3. CDR3 protein: CASSKAPWRNNSPLHF. The DNA of the CDR3 is TGTGCCAGCAGCAAAGCCCCATGGCGAAATAATTCACCCCTCCACTTT.

V and J are TRBV9 and TRBJ2-1; 9 nucleotides match TRBD1. The CDR3 spans 14 residues. The V and J ends lost 5 bases and 5 bases, in that order; junction bases with no gene match: 5. Germline V gene sequence: CDR1 SGDLS, CDR2 YYNGEE. The CDR3 protein is CASSPGQGNNEQFF. The CDR3 nucleotides are TGTGCCAGCAGTCCGGGACAGGGCAACAATGAGCAGTTCTTC.